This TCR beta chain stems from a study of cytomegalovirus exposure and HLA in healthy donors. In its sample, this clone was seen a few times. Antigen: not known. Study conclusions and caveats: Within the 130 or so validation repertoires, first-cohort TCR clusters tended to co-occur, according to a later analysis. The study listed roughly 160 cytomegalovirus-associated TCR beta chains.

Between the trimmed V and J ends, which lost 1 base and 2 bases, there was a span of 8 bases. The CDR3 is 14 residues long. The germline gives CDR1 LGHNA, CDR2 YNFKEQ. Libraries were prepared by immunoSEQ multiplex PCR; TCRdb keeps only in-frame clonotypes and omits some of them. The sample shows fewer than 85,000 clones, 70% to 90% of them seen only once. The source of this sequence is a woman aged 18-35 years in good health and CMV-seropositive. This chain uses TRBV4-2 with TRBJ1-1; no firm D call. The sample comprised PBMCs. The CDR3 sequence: CASSQGPGNTEAFF. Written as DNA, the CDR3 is TGTGCCAGCAGCCAAGGCCCGGGAAACACTGAAGCTTTCTTT.